Listed below are T cell receptor beta chains from one sample, sequenced in a study. TCRdb fed the RT-PCR reads into MiXCR, producing one record per CDR3 protein. Of about 680,000 distinct CDR3 sequences listed, over 12% are singletons. The sequencing input was memory CD4+ T cells from blood. The receptors were gathered from a female donor in good health, serving as a healthy control. Each CDR3 is given without its conserved first and last residue.

>11|TRBJ2-7|TRBV27
ASRRDRTYEQY
>14|TRBJ1-1|TRBV7-2
ASSWDSYNRNTEAF
>15|TRBJ2-2|TRBV7-9
ASSLAGTILNTGELF
>10|TRBJ2-7|TRBV6-6
ASSPNYYEQY
>10|TRBJ2-1|TRBV12-3/TRBV12-4
ASLQGFDEQF
>11|TRBJ1-1|TRBV12-3/TRBV12-4
ASRLRERAEAF
>13|TRBJ1-5|TRBV7-9
ASSHATGGNQPQH
>13|TRBJ2-1|TRBV5-1
ASSLKRTENNEQF
>12|TRBJ1-2|TRBV10-3
AISEPTTGLGYT
>12|TRBJ1-1|TRBV6-2/TRBV6-3
ASLLIQGNTEAF
>16|TRBJ1-6|TRBV4-2
ASSQDPGQGTYNSPLH
>13|TRBJ2-2|TRBV28
ASSPGQGLTGELF
>12|TRBJ2-3|TRBV7-6
ASSLDGGTGAQY
>12|TRBJ1-2|TRBV24-1
ATSDPTGSYGYT
>13|TRBJ2-1|TRBV6-5
ASSRLPGFDNEQF
>14|TRBJ1-6|TRBV28
ASSSKDRGENSPLH
>14|TRBJ1-5|TRBV24-1
ATSDWRGASNQPQH
>12|TRBJ2-7|TRBV2
ASSVDRGGGEQY
>12|TRBJ1-1|TRBV28
ASSLTGTGIEAF
>13|TRBJ2-1|TRBV24-1
ATSDAGTGDNEQF
>13|TRBJ2-2|TRBV5-1
ASGRTSGKAGELF
>12|TRBJ1-2|TRBV12-3/TRBV12-4
ASSRTDSNYGYT
>11|TRBJ1-2|TRBV25-1
ASSDEQPYVTQ
>14|TRBJ2-3|TRBV7-8
ASNPLAGGGPDTQY
>14|TRBJ2-1|TRBV20-1
SARTSTASSYNEQF
>13|TRBJ1-5|TRBV5-5
ASSLSHLSNQPQH
>11|TRBJ1-1|TRBV7-2
ASSLGRISEAF
>15|TRBJ2-1|TRBV24-1
ATSDFGQGTSYNEQF
>13|TRBJ1-5|TRBV5-5
ASSRSAGGNQPQH
>13|TRBJ2-7|TRBV28
ASSLSLSGAYEQY
>12|TRBJ1-2|TRBV2
ASTREASYYGYT
>13|TRBJ1-6|TRBV20-1
SARVRGDNNSPLH
>15|TRBJ1-5|TRBV7-2
ASSSKVRGGGNQPQH
>13|TRBJ1-6|TRBV7-2
ASSRTGQRESPLH
>14|TRBJ1-1|TRBV20-1
SARDLQKDRSTEAF
>11|TRBJ2-5|TRBV20-1
SAGGAQQETQY
>11|TRBJ2-5|TRBV24-1
ATSKPEVETQY
>11|TRBJ1-1|TRBV12-3/TRBV12-4
ASSFRQGTEAF
>13|TRBJ2-5|TRBV28
ASSQTRQGQETQY
>10|TRBJ2-7|TRBV28
ASSFPGREQY
>13|TRBJ1-5|TRBV10-3
ATEGHAEGNQPQH
>12|TRBJ1-5|TRBV7-9
ASNQDNSNQPQH
>11|TRBJ1-1|TRBV7-2
ASLPEGATEAF
>10|TRBJ1-1|TRBV14
ASSRIGNEAF
>14|TRBJ1-5|TRBV10-2
ASSVTRQTSNQPQH
>14|TRBJ1-1|TRBV6-1
ASSDGRGRVNTEAF
>13|TRBJ2-1|TRBV7-2
ASSLRNRVGNEQF
>14|TRBJ2-7|TRBV20-1
SARDSGGRVSGEQY
>14|TRBJ1-1|TRBV3-1
ASSQVGTGVKGEAF
>15|TRBJ1-1|TRBV5-1
ASSHQMSTGSGTEAF
>13|TRBJ2-2|TRBV12-3/TRBV12-4
ASTLDRVASGELF
>12|TRBJ2-7|TRBV6-6
ASSYSGPSYEQY
>9|TRBJ1-2|TRBV28
ASSYRFGYT